A single sample is the source of the 24 T cell receptor beta chains below, sequenced in a study of post-analysis software for immune sequencing data (dated by TCRdb to between 2014 and 2017). Study-wide conclusions, independent of this receptor: Roughly 5 TRBV segments, including TRBV5-6, TRBV5-1 and TRBV20-1, were significantly more frequent in patients than controls.

The library was built by means of PCR. The reads were generated on an Illumina HiSeq 2500. Unique molecular identifiers were incorporated into TCR beta cDNA libraries to reduce PCR and sequencing biases. TCRdb handled the public reads itself, with Q25 trimming in fastp and clone calling in MiXCR, and kept productive beta chains. Entries that share a CDR3 protein sequence are merged under the most common genes and DNA. The sample profile shows about 760,000 distinct CDR3 sequences; about 27% of them were found once. The ten most abundant clones make up roughly 0.54% of the sample. Their specific antigens are unknown. Specimen: blood. The receptors shown here come from a girl aged 10-17 years with multiple sclerosis.

This chain connects TRBV5-1 to TRBJ2-1; D tentatively fits TRBD1 or TRBD2 (5 bases each). Germline V CDR1 and CDR2: SGHRS, YFSETQ. The CDR3 is 14 amino acids. With 1 base removed from V and 9 bases from J, the gap between germline ends came to 14 bases. This CDR3 is CASSLTSGTGEQFF. The CDR3 region has the DNA TGCGCCAGCAGCTTGACCTCAGGGACGGGTGAGCAGTTCTTC.

Only a few counts were recorded for this clonotype. The chain links TRBV24-1 to TRBJ2-1, with unresolved D. The ends were cut back, 3 bases at V and 4 bases at J, with 9 bases in the middle. From germline, CDR1 is KGHDR and CDR2 SFDVKD. This CDR3 has 14 amino acids. The DNA for the CDR3 is TGTGCCACCAGTGATACGGACGATTACAATGAGCAGTTCTTC. Translation: CATSDTDDYNEQFF.

The gene calls are TRBV29-1 and TRBJ1-2; D is possibly TRBD1 (5 bases). Trimming took off 2 bases at V and 2 bases at J, with 6 bases between the two ends. CDR3 length: 12 amino acids. The germline gives CDR1 SQVTM, CDR2 ANQGSEA. DNA of the CDR3: TGCAGCGTTGAAACAGGAAACTATGGCTACACCTTC. Protein product: CSVETGNYGYTF. The variable domain in full, with the rest retrieved from reference TRBV29-1 and TRBJ1-2, is SAVISQKPSRDICQRGTSLTIQCQVDSQVTMMFWYRQQPGQSLTLIATANQGSEATYESGFVIDKFPISRPNLTFSTLTVSNMSPEDSSIYLCSVETGNYGYTFGSGTRLTVV.

This clonotype was observed at least ten times. The J gene is TRBJ1-2, the V gene TRBV7-2, with D possibly matching TRBD1 (6 bases). Per the germline V gene, CDR1 is SGHTA and CDR2 is FQGNSA. The V and J ends lost 5 bases and 6 bases respectively, with 19 bases between them. This CDR3 comprises 15 residues. Here the CDR3 DNA reads TGTGCCAGCAGCCCCTCGACAGGCCCCTCGGATGGCTACACCTTC. It codes for CASSPSTGPSDGYTF.

J is TRBJ1-4 and V is TRBV20-1; D may be TRBD1 (5 bases). Per the germline V gene, CDR1 is DFQATT and CDR2 is SNEGSKA (reference sequence). The CDR3 length is 11 residues. The CDR3 sequence: CSLGPDEKLFF. CDR3 nucleotide sequence: TGCAGCCTGGGGCCTGATGAAAAACTGTTTTTT.

Notes on this clonotype: A junction end diverges from the germline sequence, so it may reflect a read error. The chain uses TRBV27 and TRBJ2-3, with D perhaps matching TRBD1 or TRBD2 (7 bases each). The CDR3 extends over 14 amino acids. Germline V gene data show CDR1 as MNHEY and CDR2 as SMNVEV (reference sequence). The CDR3 reads CVSTRGGILDTQYF. The DNA for the CDR3 is TGTGTCAGCACCAGGGGGGGGATTCTGGATACGCAGTATTTT.

In its sample, this clonotype was seen a few times. The genes are TRBV10-2 and TRBJ1-1; D perhaps matches TRBD1 (6 bases). CDR1 is WSHSY, CDR2 SAAADI, per germline. This CDR3 region has 15 residues. V was clipped by 6 bases and J by 1 base, with 15 bases between them. CDR3 in amino acids: CASSGSRGGNTEAFF. In DNA form, the CDR3 reads TGCGCCAGCAGCGGGTCCAGGGGAGGGAACACTGAAGCTTTCTTT.

The rearrangement joins TRBV11-2 to TRBJ1-3; D is undetermined. Germline V gene data show CDR1 as SGHAT and CDR2 as FQNNGV. The CDR3 runs to 11 residues. The germline V and J ends were trimmed by 6 bases and 8 bases, with 8 bases remaining between them. CDR3 loop: CASRTVDTIYF. CDR3 nucleotides: TGTGCCAGCAGGACGGTTGACACCATATATTTT.

The V call is TRBV27, the J call TRBJ1-2, with 8 bases aligning to TRBD1. CDR1 and CDR2 from the germline V gene are MNHEY and SMNVEV (reference sequence). V lost 5 bases, J lost 7 bases, and 6 bases stayed unmatched. The CDR3 spans 13 residues. The CDR3 DNA follows: TGTGCCAGCAGTCCGGACAGGGTCTCTGGCTACACCTTC. As protein: CASSPDRVSGYTF.

This clonotype was counted between two and nine times. J is TRBJ2-3 and V is TRBV4-1; possibly TRBD1 or TRBD2 for D (5 bases each). V was clipped by 4 bases and J by 3 bases, with 20 bases between them. The CDR3 is made up of 17 amino acids. Germline-derived CDR1 and CDR2 are MGHRA and YSYEKL. The CDR3 here is CASSLRGVVVGTDTQYF. CDR3 nucleotide sequence: TGCGCCAGCAGCCTTCGAGGGGTGGTAGTTGGTACAGATACGCAGTATTTT.

V and J are TRBV6-5 and TRBJ1-5, with TRBD1 as a possible D gene (5 bases). Germline values: CDR1 MNHEY, CDR2 SVGAGI. The CDR3 covers 15 residues. V was cut by 0 bases and J by 6 bases, with 12 bases left in between. The CDR3 DNA sequence: TGTGCCAGCAGTTACTCGAGGGCAGGGAGTCAGCCCCAGCATTTT. Encoded protein: CASSYSRAGSQPQHF.

The chain uses TRBV5-1 and TRBJ2-5; 7 bases map to TRBD2. This CDR3 is built from 16 residues. The germline V gene has CDR1 SGHRS and CDR2 YFSETQ. The ends lost 0 bases at V and 11 bases at J; junction bases unmatched: 16. Written as DNA, the CDR3 is TGCGCCAGCAGCTTGGGACCGCGGGGGTCCCCCAATGAGCAGTACTTC. Translated: CASSLGPRGSPNEQYF.

Regarding this clonotype: This may be a read error: a much more frequent sequence differs by one nucleotide. The chain combines TRBV7-9 with TRBJ2-1; maybe TRBD2 (5 bases). Germline V CDR1 and CDR2: SEHNR, FQNEAQ (reference sequence). V shed 8 bases and J shed 5 bases, with 16 bases lying between them. This CDR3 spans 14 amino acids. The CDR3 loop reads CASRPSSTNNEQFF. Here the CDR3 DNA reads TGTGCCAGCCGGCCGTCTAGCACCAACAATGAGCAGTTCTTC.

The chain combines TRBV7-2 with TRBJ2-5; D not resolved. With the DNA end fitting TRBJ2-7 better, the J assignment may be wrong. Germline assignment: CDR1 SGHTA and CDR2 FQGNSA. The CDR3 extends over 11 amino acids. CDR3 in DNA: TGTGCCAGCAGCTCCTCGATCGAGCAGTACTTC. Translation: CASSSSIEQYF.

The V gene is TRBV6-5, the J gene TRBJ1-1; 8 bases align to TRBD1. V was clipped by 6 bases and J by 7 bases; unmatched bases: 4. Germline assignment: CDR1 MNHEY and CDR2 SVGAGI. This CDR3 has 12 residues. The CDR3, as DNA: TGTGCCAGCAGACGGGGGACAGGTGAAGCTTTCTTT. Encoded protein: CASRRGTGEAFF.

The chain links TRBV29-1 to TRBJ1-2; D ambiguous. V lost 5 bases and J 2 bases, leaving 6 bases between the germline ends. CDR3 length equals 11 residues. Germline-derived CDR1 and CDR2 are SQVTM and ANQGSEA. CDR3 nucleotides: TGCAGCGTTCACTCGAACTATGGCTACACCTTC. Translated, it gives CSVHSNYGYTF.

This chain links TRBV15 with TRBJ1-5, with a possible D match to TRBD1 (6 bases). Germline V gene sequence: CDR1 LNHNV, CDR2 YYDKDF (reference sequence). V was pared by 4 bases and J by 0 bases, with 16 bases between. This CDR3 has 17 amino acids. Here the CDR3 DNA reads TGTGCCACCAGCACGGCGAGGGGGGAATATAGCAATCAGCCCCAGCATTTT. Amino acids: CATSTARGEYSNQPQHF.

V usage is TRBV5-1 and J usage is TRBJ2-3, with D perhaps TRBD1 or TRBD2 (7 bases each). Germline V CDR1 and CDR2: SGHRS, YFSETQ. Trimming stripped 4 bases from V and 8 bases from J, with 20 bases between. The CDR3 covers 15 residues. CDR3: CASSGRGREMGTQYF. CDR3 coding DNA: TGCGCCAGCAGCGGGAGGGGGCGAGAGATGGGTACGCAGTATTTT.

This clonotype was seen more than once but under ten times. This chain connects TRBV15 to TRBJ2-3; 7 nucleotides agree with TRBD1. The CDR3 extends over 16 amino acids. Germline assignment: CDR1 LNHNV and CDR2 YYDKDF (reference sequence). Trimming at V came to 5 bases and at J to 4 bases, leaving 12 bases not matched to a gene. The CDR3, as DNA: TGTGCCACCAGCGGAAACAGGGGAATATTGCCAGATACGCAGTATTTT. Translation: CATSGNRGILPDTQYF.

This clonotype was observed a handful of times. J is TRBJ1-1 and V is TRBV6-6; 10 bases align to TRBD1. Unmatched junction bases numbered 2, after V lost 8 bases and J lost 11 bases. This CDR3 spans 10 amino acids. CDR1 is MNHNY, CDR2 SVGAGI, per germline (reference sequence). This chain's CDR3 is CASWDRGAFF. The CDR3 DNA reads TGTGCCAGCTGGGACAGGGGTGCTTTCTTT.

This chain links TRBV29-1 with TRBJ1-1; 7 nucleotides match TRBD1. The V gene end was trimmed by 5 bases and the J gene end by 6 bases; junction bases not matched to a gene: 9. There are 13 residues in the CDR3. Germline V gene data show CDR1 as SQVTM and CDR2 as ANQGSEA. The CDR3 sequence is CSVKGQESAEAFF. The CDR3 DNA sequence: TGCAGCGTTAAAGGACAGGAGAGCGCTGAAGCTTTCTTT.

The V call is TRBV28, the J call TRBJ2-7, with TRBD1 as a possible D gene (6 bases). The CDR3 sequence is 14 residues long. Trimming shortened V by 5 bases and J by 7 bases, and 18 bases separated the two germline ends. Germline V gene lookup returns CDR1 MDHEN and CDR2 SYDVKM. For the CDR3, the DNA is TGTGCCAGCAGTCAACAGGGCTTACGGAGAGAGCAGTACTTC. Amino acid sequence: CASSQQGLRREQYF.

This clonotype was seen only a few times. The chain recombines TRBV7-9 with TRBJ1-4; 7 bases are a match to TRBD1. The CDR3 spans 17 residues. CDR1 SEHNR and CDR2 FQNEAQ come from the germline V gene (reference sequence). V trimming: 4 bases; J trimming: 8 bases; junction bases outside the gene matches: 16. CDR3 protein: CASSSPSPTGRAEKLFF. The CDR3 bases are TGTGCCAGCAGCTCTCCCTCACCGACAGGGCGGGCGGAAAAACTGTTTTTT.

The V call is TRBV7-9, the J call TRBJ2-4; TRBD1 matches at 7 bases. CDR3 length: 13 amino acids. CDR1 is SEHNR, CDR2 FQNEAQ, per germline (reference sequence). V was clipped by 4 bases and J by 3 bases; unmatched bases: 0. DNA for the CDR3: TGTGCCAGCAGCTACAGGGGCAAAAACATTCAGTACTTC. As protein: CASSYRGKNIQYF.